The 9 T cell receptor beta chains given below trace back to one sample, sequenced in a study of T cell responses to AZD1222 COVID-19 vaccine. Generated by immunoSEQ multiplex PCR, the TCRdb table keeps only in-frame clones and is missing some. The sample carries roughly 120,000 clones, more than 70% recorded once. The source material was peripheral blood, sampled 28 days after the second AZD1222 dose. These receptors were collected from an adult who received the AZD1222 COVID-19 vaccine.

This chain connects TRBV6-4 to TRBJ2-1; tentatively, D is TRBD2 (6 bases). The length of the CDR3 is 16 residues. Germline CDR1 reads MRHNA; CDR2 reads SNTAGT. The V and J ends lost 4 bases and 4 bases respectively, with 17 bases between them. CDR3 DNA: TGTGCCAGCAGTGTCCTCGCTAGCGAGGCTTACAATGAGCAGTTCTTC. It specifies CASSVLASEAYNEQFF.

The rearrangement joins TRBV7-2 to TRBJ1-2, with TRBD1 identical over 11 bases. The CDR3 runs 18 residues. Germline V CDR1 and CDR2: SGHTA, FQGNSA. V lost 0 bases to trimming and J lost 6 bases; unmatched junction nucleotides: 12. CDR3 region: CASSLAPRTGGKGDGYTF. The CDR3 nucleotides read TGTGCCAGCAGCTTAGCCCCGCGGACAGGGGGCAAGGGTGATGGCTACACCTTC.

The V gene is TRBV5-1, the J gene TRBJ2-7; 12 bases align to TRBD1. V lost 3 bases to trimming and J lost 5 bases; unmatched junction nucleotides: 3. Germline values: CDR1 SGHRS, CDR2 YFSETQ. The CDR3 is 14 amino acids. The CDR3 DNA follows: TGCGCCAGCAGCTGGGGGACAGGGGGCGACGAGCAGTACTTC. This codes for CASSWGTGGDEQYF.

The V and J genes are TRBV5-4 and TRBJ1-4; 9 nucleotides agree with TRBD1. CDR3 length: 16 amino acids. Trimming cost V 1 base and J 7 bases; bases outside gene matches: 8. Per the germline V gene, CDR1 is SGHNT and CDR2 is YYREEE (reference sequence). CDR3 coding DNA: TGTGCCAGCAGCTTGTCACTCGGACAGGGGTTTGAAAAACTGTTTTTT. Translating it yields CASSLSLGQGFEKLFF. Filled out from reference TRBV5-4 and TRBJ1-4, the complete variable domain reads ETGVTQSPTHLIKTRGQQVTLRCSSQSGHNTVSWYQQALGQGPQFIFQYYREEENGRGNFPPRFSGLQFPNYSSELNVNALELDDSALYLCASSLSLGQGFEKLFFGSGTQLSVL.

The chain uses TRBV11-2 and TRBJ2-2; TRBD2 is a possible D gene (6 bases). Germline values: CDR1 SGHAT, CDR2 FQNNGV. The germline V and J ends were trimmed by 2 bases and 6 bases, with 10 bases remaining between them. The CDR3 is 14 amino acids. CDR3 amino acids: CASSLQEGSGELFF. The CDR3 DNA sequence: TGTGCCAGCAGCTTACAGGAGGGTTCCGGGGAGCTGTTTTTT. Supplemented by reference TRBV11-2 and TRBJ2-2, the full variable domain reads EAGVAQSPRYKIIEKRQSVAFWCNPISGHATLYWYQQILGQGPKLLIQFQNNGVVDDSQLPKDRFSAERLKGVDSTLKIQPAKLEDSAVYLCASSLQEGSGELFFGEGSRLTVL.

The CDR3 nucleotides are TGTGCCAGCAGCCTTACATCCGGGACAGGGGGACGACACACTGAAGCTTTCTTT. Translation: CASSLTSGTGGRHTEAFF. J is TRBJ1-1 and V is TRBV11-2; 11 bases map to TRBD1. CDR3 length: 18 amino acids. Germline V gene sequence: CDR1 SGHAT, CDR2 FQNNGV. With 5 bases clipped from V and 3 bases from J, the junction kept 14 bases outside the gene matches. The variable domain in full, completed from reference TRBV11-2 and TRBJ1-1, reads EAGVAQSPRYKIIEKRQSVAFWCNPISGHATLYWYQQILGQGPKLLIQFQNNGVVDDSQLPKDRFSAERLKGVDSTLKIQPAKLEDSAVYLCASSLTSGTGGRHTEAFFGQGTRLTVV.

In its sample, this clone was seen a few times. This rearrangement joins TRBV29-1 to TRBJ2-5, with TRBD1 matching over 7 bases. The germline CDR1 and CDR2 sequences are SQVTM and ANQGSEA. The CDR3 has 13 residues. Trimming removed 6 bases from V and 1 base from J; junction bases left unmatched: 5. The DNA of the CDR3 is TGCAGCGTCGTAGACAGGGTCCAAGAGACCCAGTACTTC. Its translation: CSVVDRVQETQYF.

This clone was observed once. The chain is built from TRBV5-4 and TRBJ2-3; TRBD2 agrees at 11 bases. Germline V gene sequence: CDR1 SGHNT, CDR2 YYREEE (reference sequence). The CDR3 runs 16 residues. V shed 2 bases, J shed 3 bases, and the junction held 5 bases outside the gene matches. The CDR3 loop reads CASSLLAGAFTDTQYF. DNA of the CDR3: TGTGCCAGCAGCTTACTAGCGGGGGCATTTACAGATACGCAGTATTTT.

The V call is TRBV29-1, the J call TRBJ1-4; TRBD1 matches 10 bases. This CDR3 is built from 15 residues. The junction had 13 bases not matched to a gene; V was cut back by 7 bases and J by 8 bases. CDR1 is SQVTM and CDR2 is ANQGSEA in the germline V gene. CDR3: CSAILGGQGGEKLFF. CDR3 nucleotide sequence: TGCAGCGCAATCTTAGGTGGACAGGGGGGCGAAAAACTGTTTTTT.